Shown below are 8 T cell receptor beta chains from a single sample sequenced in a study of cytomegalovirus exposure and HLA in healthy donors. Primers for the PCR totalled 60 Vbeta and 13 Jbeta. Sequenced by immunoSEQ multiplex PCR; TCRdb stores in-frame clones only, minus some. The top ten clones hold approximately 3% of a sample with approximately 140,000 clones, about 80% of them seen once. Sequencing used PBMCs. The source of these receptors is a boy under 10 years old in good health and CMV-seronegative.

The table lists this clone with a count of one. The chain employs TRBV9 and TRBJ2-1; 11 bases map to TRBD2. CDR3 length equals 16 residues. Germline values: CDR1 SGDLS, CDR2 YYNGEE. The ends lost 0 bases at V and 4 bases at J; junction bases unmatched: 3. The CDR3, as DNA: TGTGCCAGCAGCGTAGACACTAGCGGGAGATACAATGAGCAGTTCTTC. Its translation: CASSVDTSGRYNEQFF. Complete variable domain (other parts from reference TRBV9 and TRBJ2-1): DSGVTQTPKHLITATGQRVTLRCSPRSGDLSVYWYQQSLDQGLQFLIQYYNGEERAKGNILERFSAQQFPDLHSELNLSSLELGDSALYFCASSVDTSGRYNEQFFGPGTRLTVL.

The sample holds one count of this clone. This chain connects TRBV7-2 to TRBJ1-5; 7 nucleotides match TRBD1. The V gene's germline CDR1 is SGHTA and CDR2 FQGNSA. The CDR3 loop spans 15 amino acids. Unmatched junction bases numbered 11, after V lost 9 bases and J lost 3 bases. In nucleotides, the CDR3 is TGTGCCAGTAAAAAGGGACAGTCGACCAATCAGCCCCAGCATTTT. Amino acids: CASKKGQSTNQPQHF.

This clone was detected a few times. The chain combines TRBV11-2 with TRBJ2-1; 11 bases map to TRBD2. V lost 3 bases, J lost 3 bases, and 1 base stayed unmatched. Germline V gives CDR1 SGHAT, CDR2 FQNNGV. This CDR3 has 15 amino acids. This chain's CDR3 is CASSLTSGVYNEQFF. DNA of the CDR3: TGTGCCAGCAGCTTGACTAGCGGGGTCTACAATGAGCAGTTCTTC. The variable domain in full, completed from reference TRBV11-2 and TRBJ2-1, reads EAGVAQSPRYKIIEKRQSVAFWCNPISGHATLYWYQQILGQGPKLLIQFQNNGVVDDSQLPKDRFSAERLKGVDSTLKIQPAKLEDSAVYLCASSLTSGVYNEQFFGPGTRLTVL.

The chain has TRBV7-9 and TRBJ1-2; a possible D gene is TRBD1 (5 bases). The germline gives CDR1 SEHNR, CDR2 FQNEAQ (reference sequence). The CDR3 is 13 residues long. The V end lost 7 bases, the J end lost 6 bases, and 15 bases lay between the germline ends. The CDR3 here is CASTPGQWDGYTF. The DNA for the CDR3 is TGTGCCAGCACCCCAGGACAATGGGATGGCTACACCTTC.

The count of this clone is one. The chain combines TRBV28 with TRBJ2-3; a weak D match, TRBD1 (6 bases). V gave up 4 bases and J gave up 2 bases, with 13 bases separating them. The CDR3 extends over 15 amino acids. Germline values: CDR1 MDHEN, CDR2 SYDVKM. In DNA, the CDR3 is TGTGCCAGCAGTTCCGGACAGCCTCACACAGATACGCAGTATTTT. Translated, it gives CASSSGQPHTDTQYF.

This clone was observed a single time. The chain is built from TRBV9 and TRBJ1-2; 7 bases are shared with TRBD1. The CDR3 spans 14 residues. Per the germline V gene, CDR1 is SGDLS and CDR2 is YYNGEE. J gave up 8 bases and V 5 bases, and 12 bases lay outside the gene matches. CDR3 sequence: CASRHTGANEGYTF. The CDR3 nucleotides are TGTGCCAGCAGACACACAGGGGCCAACGAGGGCTACACCTTC.

This chain links TRBV29-1 with TRBJ2-2, with 10 nucleotides matching TRBD1. The germline V gene encodes CDR1 SQVTM and CDR2 ANQGSEA. V gave up 5 bases and J gave up 1 base; unmatched junction bases: 4. The CDR3 extends over 15 amino acids. For the CDR3, the DNA is TGCAGCGTTACCGGGACAGGGGTGAACACCGGGGAGCTGTTTTTT. It yields the protein CSVTGTGVNTGELFF.

The chain carries TRBV9 and TRBJ2-7; weak D call: TRBD1 (5 bases). This CDR3 region has 16 residues. Trimming left V 1 base short and J 2 bases short, with 16 bases between. From germline, CDR1 is SGDLS and CDR2 YYNGEE. CDR3 protein: CASSVYSTGIPYEQYF. The CDR3, as DNA: TGTGCCAGCAGCGTATACAGTACAGGAATCCCCTACGAGCAGTACTTC.